Below are 24 T cell receptor beta chains sequenced from a single sample in a study of blood T cell repertoires in COVID-19. TCRdb keeps only in-frame clones here, not all; method: immunoSEQ multiplex PCR. The table has 220,000 or so clones, 65% to 85% seen once. Sample: PBMCs or T cells enriched from blood (not recorded which). The source of these receptors is a woman in her thirties or forties who had recovered from COVID-19.

The rearrangement links TRBV11-2 to TRBJ2-3; the match to TRBD1 covers 9 bases. Germline lookup yields CDR1 SGHAT and CDR2 FQNNGV. The CDR3 extends over 18 amino acids. The V and J ends lost 0 bases and 2 bases, in that order; junction bases with no gene match: 9. The CDR3 coding sequence is TGTGCCAGCAGCTTAGATCTTGGGACAGGGTGGAACACAGATACGCAGTATTTT. Protein: CASSLDLGTGWNTDTQYF. Together with reference TRBV11-2 and TRBJ2-3, the CDR3 gives the full variable domain: EAGVAQSPRYKIIEKRQSVAFWCNPISGHATLYWYQQILGQGPKLLIQFQNNGVVDDSQLPKDRFSAERLKGVDSTLKIQPAKLEDSAVYLCASSLDLGTGWNTDTQYFGPGTRLTVL.

The chain carries TRBV28 and TRBJ2-7; D remains unclear. CDR3 length: 12 residues. Trimming left V 3 bases short and J 4 bases short, with 7 bases between. Germline V lookup: CDR1 MDHEN, CDR2 SYDVKM. The CDR3 sequence: CASSLANYEQYF. As DNA, the CDR3 is TGTGCCAGCAGTTTGGCAAATTACGAGCAGTACTTC.

This clone has a single count. The chain recombines TRBV28 with TRBJ2-6; tentative D call: TRBD2 (5 bases). The V and J ends lost 1 base and 2 bases respectively, with 12 bases between them. The germline V gene has CDR1 MDHEN and CDR2 SYDVKM. The length of the CDR3 is 17 residues. This CDR3 reads CASSLYLPGTGANVLTF. Written as DNA, the CDR3 is TGTGCCAGCAGTTTATATCTCCCCGGGACTGGGGCCAACGTCCTGACTTTC.

With regard to this clone: The sample has other DNA sequences that encode this CDR3 too. The rearrangement links TRBV28 to TRBJ2-7; no definite D call. The CDR3 has 12 amino acids. Trimming left V 4 bases short and J 6 bases short, with 10 bases between. Germline V lookup: CDR1 MDHEN, CDR2 SYDVKM. CDR3 sequence reads: CASSSLTGEQYF. The CDR3 nucleotides read TGTGCCAGCAGTTCTCTGACGGGCGAGCAGTACTTC.

The V call is TRBV12-3 or TRBV12-4, the J call TRBJ2-5; tentative D call: TRBD2 (7 bases). The V and J ends lost 6 bases and 6 bases respectively, with 14 bases between them. The CDR3 sequence is 13 residues long. In DNA form, the CDR3 reads TGTGCCAGCAGACGAAACGGGGGGCAGACCCAGTACTTC. Translating it yields CASRRNGGQTQYF.

J is TRBJ2-3 and V is TRBV28, with TRBD1 matching 11 bases. Germline values: CDR1 MDHEN, CDR2 SYDVKM. The CDR3 is made up of 17 amino acids. Unmatched junction bases numbered 13, after V lost 5 bases and J lost 6 bases. CDR3 nucleotides: TGTGCCAGCAGTACCCTATACCGGGACAGGGGGAGGGATACGCAGTATTTT. This encodes CASSTLYRDRGRDTQYF.

The chain has TRBV2 and TRBJ1-5; D might be TRBD1 (6 bases). Per the germline V gene, CDR1 is SNHLY and CDR2 is FYNNEI. V was trimmed by 5 bases and J by 7 bases, leaving 12 bases between them. There are 13 residues in the CDR3. This CDR3 reads CASSTGGRQPQHF. The CDR3 coding sequence is TGTGCCAGCAGTACGGGGGGCCGACAGCCCCAGCATTTT.

This sequence joins TRBV19 and TRBJ1-2, with a tentative D call TRBD1 (5 bases). The CDR3 is 15 amino acids. Trimming cost V 5 bases and J 3 bases, with 16 bases left between them. Per the germline V gene, CDR1 is LNHDA and CDR2 is SQIVND (reference sequence). The CDR3 reads CASSEGRRGDYGYTF. The CDR3 DNA follows: TGTGCCAGTAGTGAAGGCCGGCGGGGGGACTATGGCTACACCTTC.

This clone was detected only once. This rearrangement joins TRBV12-3 or TRBV12-4 to TRBJ2-1; D is undetermined. The ends were cut back, 1 base at V and 15 bases at J, with 10 bases in the middle. The length of the CDR3 is 11 residues. Here the CDR3 reads CASSLGAKRFF. As DNA, the CDR3 is TGTGCCAGCAGTTTAGGGGCCAAAAGGTTCTTC.

The CDR3 region is CASSQGWGRVEKLFF. CDR3 DNA: TGTGCCAGCAGCCAGGGGTGGGGGCGAGTTGAAAAACTGTTTTTT. The V call is TRBV3-1 (or the pseudogene TRBV3-2), the J call TRBJ1-4; possibly TRBD1 for D (6 bases). Germline V gene data show CDR1 as LGHDT and CDR2 as YNNKEL (reference sequence). Trimming left V 3 bases short and J 7 bases short, with 15 bases between. The CDR3 consists of 15 residues.

This clone was observed once. The chain couples TRBV28 to TRBJ2-1, with D hard to call. Trimming removed 4 bases at V and 5 bases at J, with 3 bases between. The CDR3 length is 11 residues. Per the germline V gene, CDR1 is MDHEN and CDR2 is SYDVKM. The DNA of the CDR3 is TGTGCCAGCAGTTCCGACAATGAGCAGTTCTTC. Protein product: CASSSDNEQFF.

V gene TRBV6-1 combines with J gene TRBJ2-1, with TRBD2 matching over 9 bases. CDR1 MNHNS and CDR2 SASEGT come from the germline V gene. The CDR3 sequence is 16 residues long. The V gene end was trimmed by 2 bases and the J gene end by 7 bases; junction bases not matched to a gene: 9. The CDR3: CASSETPGGRVNEQFF. The CDR3 coding sequence is TGTGCCAGCAGTGAAACCCCCGGCGGGAGGGTTAATGAGCAGTTCTTC.

The gene calls are TRBV9 and TRBJ2-4, with a possible D match to TRBD1 (6 bases). V was cut by 3 bases and J by 1 base, with 14 bases left in between. The CDR3 is made up of 16 amino acids. Germline CDR1 reads SGDLS; CDR2 reads YYNGEE. CDR3 amino acids: CASSGTALGAKNIQYF. The CDR3 DNA follows: TGTGCCAGCAGCGGGACAGCTCTAGGGGCCAAAAACATTCAGTACTTC.

The chain recombines TRBV6-5 with TRBJ2-1; possible D gene TRBD2, 5 bases. From germline, CDR1 is MNHEY and CDR2 SVGAGI. With 0 bases removed from V and 0 bases from J, the gap between germline ends came to 6 bases. CDR3 length: 15 residues. The CDR3 spells CASSYSGNSYNEQFF. DNA for the CDR3: TGTGCCAGCAGTTACTCCGGGAACTCCTACAATGAGCAGTTCTTC.

V gene TRBV27 combines with J gene TRBJ2-6, with TRBD1 as a possible D gene (6 bases). The CDR3 totals 17 residues. Looked up from germline, CDR1 is MNHEY and CDR2 is SMNVEV (reference sequence). Trimming stripped 4 bases from V and 5 bases from J, with 18 bases between. CDR3 nucleotides: TGTGCCAGCAGTTCCCACCCAGGGGTACAACGGGCCAACGTCCTGACTTTC. It codes for CASSSHPGVQRANVLTF.

This chain connects TRBV12-5 to TRBJ1-3; D might be TRBD1 (5 bases). The CDR3 extends over 16 amino acids. Trimming pared 2 bases from V and 0 bases from J, leaving 11 bases between. The germline V gene encodes CDR1 LGHNT and CDR2 FRNRAP. CDR3 loop: CASGLTLGASGNTIYF. The CDR3 region has the DNA TGTGCTAGTGGTTTGACCCTTGGGGCCTCTGGAAACACCATATATTTT. The full variable domain, in which reference TRBV12-5 and TRBJ1-3 provide the parts outside the CDR3, is DARVTQTPRHKVTEMGQEVTMRCQPILGHNTVFWYRQTMMQGLELLAYFRNRAPLDDSGMPKDRFSAEMPDATLATLKIQPSEPRDSAVYFCASGLTLGASGNTIYFGEGSWLTVV.

The chain couples TRBV5-1 to TRBJ2-7, with TRBD1 matching over 12 bases. The junction had 21 bases not matched to a gene; V was cut back by 0 bases and J by 2 bases. Germline V gene sequence: CDR1 SGHRS, CDR2 YFSETQ. The CDR3 is 22 amino acids. CDR3 sequence reads: CASSLGPGQGAWRAGGPYEQYV. The CDR3 DNA reads as TGCGCCAGCAGCTTGGGACCGGGACAGGGGGCTTGGAGAGCGGGAGGGCCCTACGAGCAGTACGTC.

This chain connects TRBV28 to TRBJ2-5; D might be TRBD2 (5 bases). Looked up from germline, CDR1 is MDHEN and CDR2 is SYDVKM. This CDR3 contains 14 residues. V was shortened by 5 bases and J by 2 bases, with 12 bases between the two germline ends. The CDR3 DNA is TGTGCCAGCAGTGAGGCGGGCAATCAAGAGACCCAGTACTTC. Its protein is CASSEAGNQETQYF.

The chain employs TRBV27 and TRBJ1-5; D is undetermined. Germline V CDR1 and CDR2: MNHEY, SMNVEV (reference sequence). The CDR3 is 12 amino acids. The V end lost 3 bases, the J end lost 6 bases, and 6 bases lay between the germline ends. This CDR3 reads CASSLIGQPQHF. The DNA for the CDR3 is TGTGCCAGCAGTTTGATCGGTCAGCCCCAGCATTTT.

The chain uses TRBV12-3 or TRBV12-4 and TRBJ1-1; D call uncertain. Trimming cost V 5 bases and J 4 bases, with 5 bases left between them. This CDR3 is built from 11 residues. CDR3 DNA sequence: TGTGCCAGCAGTATCGGCACTGAAGCTTTCTTT. Amino acid sequence: CASSIGTEAFF.

This clone was counted a few times. The sample contains more than one DNA sequence encoding this CDR3. This chain joins TRBV6-5 and TRBJ1-1; D not certain. Germline CDR1 reads MNHEY; CDR2 reads SVGAGI. With 6 bases removed from V and 2 bases from J, the gap between germline ends came to 10 bases. The CDR3 extends over 13 amino acids. The CDR3 loop is CASRTGRNTEAFF. The CDR3 DNA reads as TGTGCCAGCAGGACCGGGAGAAACACTGAAGCTTTCTTT.

The chain has TRBV20-1 and TRBJ1-1; no clear D gene. The CDR3 contains 11 residues. Germline assignment: CDR1 DFQATT and CDR2 SNEGSKA (reference sequence). The V end lost 0 bases, the J end lost 7 bases, and 6 bases lay between the germline ends. CDR3: CSARDGYEAFF. In nucleotides, the CDR3 is TGCAGTGCTAGAGACGGTTATGAAGCTTTCTTT.

This chain links TRBV6-1 with TRBJ2-3, with TRBD2 matching 7 bases. The CDR3 spans 12 residues. With V trimmed by 1 base and J by 9 bases, 1 base remained unmatched. Looked up from germline, CDR1 is MNHNS and CDR2 is SASEGT. The CDR3 DNA follows: TGTGCCAGCAGTGAAGTGGGGGGGACGCAGTATTTT. Translating gives CASSEVGGTQYF.

This chain joins TRBV4-1 and TRBJ2-5; TRBD2 matches at 13 bases. The CDR3 is 17 residues long. Germline V gives CDR1 MGHRA, CDR2 YSYEKL. V was pared by 1 base and J by 2 bases, with 4 bases of the junction left unmatched. The CDR3 DNA reads TGCGCCAGCAGCCAAGTTATGACTAGCGGGAGGCAAGAGACCCAGTACTTC. Encoded protein: CASSQVMTSGRQETQYF.